One sample yielded the 25 T cell receptor beta chains listed below, sequenced in a study. Sequencing used immunoSEQ multiplex PCR; TCRdb keeps in-frame clones, though not all of them. The sample gives tens of thousands of clones, approximately 92% of which show up once; roughly 4.6% is in the top ten. Material for sequencing was PBMCs. These TCRs come from a man between 35 and 55 years old with rheumatoid arthritis.

This clone has a single count. This chain uses TRBV28 with TRBJ1-5, with a possible D match to TRBD1 (5 bases). Trimming removed 5 bases at V and 9 bases at J, with 20 bases between. This CDR3 region has 15 residues. The germline V gene has CDR1 MDHEN and CDR2 SYDVKM. In DNA form, the CDR3 reads TGTGCCAGCAGTCCCCCCGGGGGGGTGGAGAGGCCCCAGCATTTT. It is translated as CASSPPGGVERPQHF.

V usage is TRBV28 and J usage is TRBJ2-7; 9 bases match TRBD1. V lost 4 bases and J lost 5; bases outside the gene matches: 9. Germline V gene lookup returns CDR1 MDHEN and CDR2 SYDVKM. CDR3 length equals 15 residues. Written as DNA, the CDR3 is TGTGCCAGCAGTTCAACCGGGACAGGGCAGGACGAGCAGTACTTC. It codes for CASSSTGTGQDEQYF.

The V call is TRBV5-1, the J call TRBJ2-1; weak D call: TRBD1 (6 bases). The V gene's germline CDR1 is SGHRS and CDR2 YFSETQ. The CDR3 is 13 amino acids. Deletions cut 4 bases from V and 7 bases from J, with 12 bases between. The CDR3 region is CASSPPQGNEQFF. The CDR3 bases are TGCGCCAGCAGCCCTCCTCAGGGGAATGAGCAGTTCTTC. The full variable domain, completed using reference TRBV5-1 and TRBJ2-1, is KAGVTQTPRYLIKTRGQQVTLSCSPISGHRSVSWYQQTPGQGLQFLFEYFSETQRNKGNFPGRFSGRQFSNSRSEMNVSTLELGDSALYLCASSPPQGNEQFFGPGTRLTVL.

The chain employs TRBV4-3 and TRBJ1-2; no firm D call. Per the germline V gene, CDR1 is LGHNA and CDR2 is YSLEER. V lost 3 bases and J 4 bases, leaving 9 bases between the germline ends. The CDR3 runs 13 residues. In DNA form, the CDR3 reads TGCGCCAGCAGCCAGGGAGGCGTCTATGGCTACACCTTC. Its translation is CASSQGGVYGYTF.

CDR3 region: CASSEAGTGGEKLFF. DNA for the CDR3: TGTGCCAGCAGTGAAGCCGGGACAGGGGGGGAAAAACTGTTTTTT. The chain combines TRBV2 with TRBJ1-4; 11 bases fit TRBD1. This CDR3 is 15 amino acids long. Germline lookup yields CDR1 SNHLY and CDR2 FYNNEI. Losses at the gene ends were 0 bases for V and 8 bases for J; bases not matched to a gene: 2.

The rearrangement uses TRBV30 and TRBJ1-6; D gene ambiguous. The CDR3 loop spans 18 amino acids. Deletions cut 1 base from V and 1 base from J, with 17 bases between. Per the germline V gene, CDR1 is GTSNPN and CDR2 is SVGIG (reference sequence). The CDR3: CAWSEVVGRRSYNSPLHF. The CDR3, as DNA: TGTGCCTGGAGTGAGGTGGTCGGGAGGAGGTCCTATAATTCACCCCTCCACTTT.

V and J are TRBV7-3 and TRBJ2-3; weak D call: TRBD1 (5 bases). Germline CDR1 is SGHTA and CDR2 is FQGTGA. This CDR3 contains 12 residues. Trimming shortened V by 4 bases and J by 5 bases, and 7 bases separated the two germline ends. The CDR3 coding sequence is TGTGCCAGCAGCTCAGGGATAGATACGCAGTATTTT. It is translated as CASSSGIDTQYF.

V usage is TRBV30 and J usage is TRBJ1-1; tentatively, D is TRBD1 (6 bases). The CDR3 extends over 13 amino acids. Germline-derived CDR1 and CDR2 are GTSNPN and SVGIG (reference sequence). With 8 bases removed from V and 3 bases from J, the gap between germline ends came to 16 bases. This chain's CDR3 is CAGAQGRYTEAFF. CDR3 bases: TGTGCCGGAGCTCAGGGGAGGTACACTGAAGCTTTCTTT.

This clone was seen just once. V gene TRBV7-2 combines with J gene TRBJ1-5, with a possible D match to TRBD1 (6 bases). Germline CDR1 SGHTA, CDR2 FQGNSA. Trimming cost V 4 bases and J 5 bases, with 15 bases left between them. The CDR3 covers 15 residues. CDR3 DNA: TGTGCCAGCAGCTCACAGGGCAGGTTGGATCAGCCCCAGCATTTT. Protein sequence: CASSSQGRLDQPQHF.

The chain carries TRBV3-1 (or the pseudogene TRBV3-2) and TRBJ2-7; no definite D call. The CDR3 has 11 amino acids. Germline V gives CDR1 LGHDT, CDR2 YNNKEL (reference sequence). Trimming took 4 bases from V and 3 from J, leaving 4 bases between them. CDR3 loop: CASSLLYEQYF. DNA for the CDR3: TGTGCCAGCAGCCTACTCTACGAGCAGTACTTC.

This clone was observed a single time. The CDR3, as DNA: TGTGCCACCAGCGCCGGGACAGGGAGCTCCTACGAGCAGTACTTC. It encodes CATSAGTGSSYEQYF. The genes are TRBV15 and TRBJ2-7, with 9 bases aligning to TRBD1. Germline trimming cut 5 bases from V and 0 bases from J; bases unmatched to any gene: 5. The CDR3 length is 15 residues. Germline V CDR1 and CDR2: LNHNV, YYDKDF (reference sequence). Complete variable domain (other parts from reference TRBV15 and TRBJ2-7): DAMVIQNPRYQVTQFGKPVTLSCSQTLNHNVMYWYQQKSSQAPKLLFHYYDKDFNNEADTPDNFQSRRPNTSFCFLDIRSPGLGDTAMYLCATSAGTGSSYEQYFGPGTRLTVT.

The chain uses TRBV19 and TRBJ1-5; a possible D gene is TRBD1 (5 bases). V dropped 9 bases and J dropped 0 bases, with 9 bases sitting between them. The CDR3 loop spans 13 amino acids. Germline values: CDR1 LNHDA, CDR2 SQIVND (reference sequence). The CDR3 spells CASERGSNQPQHF. The CDR3 bases are TGTGCCAGCGAGAGGGGTAGCAATCAGCCCCAGCATTTT.

The rearrangement uses TRBV12-3 or TRBV12-4 and TRBJ1-2; D is ambiguous. The V end was cut by 1 base, the J end by 7 bases, with 10 bases between. This CDR3 has 13 amino acids. The CDR3 DNA sequence: TGTGCCAGCAGTTTAGAGGCGGTTAGTGGCTACACCTTC. This encodes CASSLEAVSGYTF.

The chain joins TRBV4-3 to TRBJ2-1; 7 bases align to TRBD2. The CDR3 has 15 amino acids. Germline assignment: CDR1 LGHNA and CDR2 YSLEER. With V trimmed by 0 bases and J by 3 bases, 2 bases remained unmatched. The CDR3 reads CASSQDRGSYNEQFF. Written as DNA, the CDR3 is TGCGCCAGCAGCCAAGATCGCGGGAGCTACAATGAGCAGTTCTTC.

This chain uses TRBV28 with TRBJ1-6; D is possibly TRBD1 (6 bases). The CDR3 length is 18 residues. Trimming left V 4 bases short and J 0 bases short, with 16 bases between. From germline, CDR1 is MDHEN and CDR2 SYDVKM. CDR3 coding DNA: TGTGCCAGCAGTTCACCGGGACACCCGAGCTCCTATAATTCACCCCTCCACTTT. Translating gives CASSSPGHPSSYNSPLHF.

Only a few counts were recorded for this clone. The V and J genes are TRBV12-1 and TRBJ2-7; the DNA was not used to check the table's D call, TRBD2. TRBV12-1 is shown as a pseudogene. The CDR3 is 16 residues long. CDR3 sequence reads: CASSSQTGTRLYEQYF. CDR3 nucleotides: TGTGCCAGCAGCTCGCAAACCGGGACTAGATTATACGAGCAGTACTTC.

The chain employs TRBV11-3 and TRBJ2-1, with TRBD2 as a possible D gene (6 bases). CDR1 SGHNT and CDR2 YENEEA come from the germline V gene. V was shortened by 0 bases and J by 2 bases, with 11 bases between the two germline ends. The CDR3 spans 16 residues. DNA for the CDR3: TGTGCCAGCAGCTTAGATACCACGGGAGCCTACAATGAGCAGTTCTTC. Its translation: CASSLDTTGAYNEQFF. Full variable domain (remainder filled in from reference TRBV11-3 and TRBJ2-1): EAGVVQSPRYKIIEKKQPVAFWCNPISGHNTLYWYLQNLGQGPELLIRYENEEAVDDSQLPKDRFSAERLKGVDSTLKIQPAELGDSAVYLCASSLDTTGAYNEQFFGPGTRLTVL.

The rearrangement joins TRBV30 to TRBJ1-6; TRBD1 aligns across 8 bases. CDR3 length equals 17 residues. Trimming at V came to 6 bases and at J to 2 bases, leaving 12 bases not matched to a gene. Germline V CDR1 and CDR2: GTSNPN, SVGIG (reference sequence). The CDR3 region has the DNA TGTGCCTGTCAATTGCCCCAGGGGGCGCCCTATAATTCACCCCTCCACTTT. Its translation is CACQLPQGAPYNSPLHF.

This chain links TRBV7-9 with TRBJ1-4; D is unresolved. Germline V gene lookup returns CDR1 SEHNR and CDR2 FQNEAQ (reference sequence). Trimming pared 1 base from V and 5 bases from J, leaving 11 bases between. The CDR3 consists of 15 residues. This CDR3 reads CASSLEASENEKLFF. The CDR3 DNA reads as TGTGCCAGCAGCTTAGAGGCGTCAGAGAATGAAAAACTGTTTTTT.

This chain links TRBV28 with TRBJ1-2; a weak D match, TRBD1 (5 bases). Germline V gives CDR1 MDHEN, CDR2 SYDVKM. Trimming pared 4 bases from V and 1 base from J, leaving 16 bases between. This CDR3 region has 16 residues. CDR3 residues: CASSSTGQAFNYGYTF. The CDR3 DNA follows: TGTGCCAGCAGTTCGACGGGGCAGGCATTTAACTATGGCTACACCTTC.

The DNA of the CDR3 is TGTGCCAGCAGCCAAGATGTAATAGGGCCCCAGCATTTT. This translates into CASSQDVIGPQHF. V and J are TRBV4-2 and TRBJ1-5; D is undetermined. Germline assignment: CDR1 LGHNA and CDR2 YNFKEQ. CDR3 size: 13 residues. The ends were cut back, 0 bases at V and 9 bases at J, with 9 bases in the middle.

This sequence joins TRBV29-1 and TRBJ2-3, with 10 bases fitting TRBD2. CDR1 and CDR2 (germline): SQVTM, ANQGSEA. J lost 5 bases, V lost 2 bases, and 4 bases had no gene match. The CDR3 contains 14 residues. This chain's CDR3 is CSVETSGAEDTQYF. CDR3 DNA sequence: TGCAGCGTTGAAACTAGCGGGGCTGAAGATACGCAGTATTTT.

V usage is TRBV6-5 and J usage is TRBJ1-6; 8 bases line up with TRBD1. The CDR3 spans 14 residues. V shed 4 bases, J shed 10 bases, and the junction held 6 bases outside the gene matches. Germline CDR1 is MNHEY and CDR2 is SVGAGI. The chain's CDR3 is CASSLDRVWSPLHF. Written as DNA, the CDR3 is TGTGCCAGCAGTTTGGACAGGGTTTGGTCACCCCTCCACTTT.

This chain joins TRBV6-5 and TRBJ2-7; no clear D. Germline values: CDR1 MNHEY, CDR2 SVGAGI. The CDR3 length is 12 residues. The V gene lost 10 bases and the J gene lost 3 bases, with 13 bases spanning the gap. The CDR3, as DNA: TGTGCCACCCTTGACCCGGGCTACGAGCAGTACTTC. Translated: CATLDPGYEQYF.

This sequence joins TRBV30 and TRBJ2-2; D is unclear. This CDR3 is 13 amino acids long. The V gene lost 4 bases and the J gene lost 3 bases, with 9 bases spanning the gap. The germline V gene encodes CDR1 GTSNPN and CDR2 SVGIG (reference sequence). The CDR3 spells CAWNVGHTGELFF. In nucleotides, the CDR3 is TGTGCCTGGAATGTAGGGCACACCGGGGAGCTGTTTTTT.